The clone carrying this T cell receptor (beta chain) has a count of ten or more. The antigen is undetermined. The data stem from a study of T cells in Graves' hyperthyroidism and ophthalmopathy. Notes on the study in general: Onset of ophthalmopathy came a median around 6.2 months after the model predicted it.

TCR beta CDR3 region amplification was performed from RNA transcripts. First-round RT-PCR with HTBI primers amplified the TCR CDR3 region. TCRdb reanalysed the multiplex PCR reads using MiXCR and keeps one entry per CDR3 protein. Among approximately 630,000 distinct CDR3 sequences, 15% to 20% were seen once, and the ten largest hold less than 4.5%. CDR1 is MNHEY and CDR2 is SMNVEV in the germline V gene (reference sequence). The CDR3 spans 14 residues. With 5 bases clipped from V and 3 bases from J, the junction kept 7 bases outside the gene matches. The sequencing sample was made of blood. This TCR derives from a young woman with Graves' hyperthyroidism. J is TRBJ2-7 and V is TRBV27, with 7 bases aligning to TRBD2. The CDR3 bases are TGTGCCAGCAGTCTTGGACTAGACCACTACGAGCAGTACTTC. Amino acids: CASSLGLDHYEQYF.